A single sample gave rise to the 8 T cell receptor beta chains below, sequenced in a study of blood T cell repertoires in COVID-19. Clones were read by immunoSEQ multiplex PCR, and TCRdb kept only the in-frame ones, dropping some. Among 68,000 or so clones, about 74% were seen once, and the ten largest hold approximately 23%. Sequencing used peripheral blood. Every receptor here comes from a human donor in a cohort sampled during active COVID-19.

The chain recombines TRBV11-2 with TRBJ2-3, with 8 bases lining up with TRBD1. The trim removed 1 base at V and 3 bases at J, leaving 3 bases unmatched. Per the germline V gene, CDR1 is SGHAT and CDR2 is FQNNGV. The CDR3 has 15 residues. CDR3 nucleotide sequence: TGTGCCAGCAGCTTAGGGGGACAGGCAACAGATACGCAGTATTTT. Translating gives CASSLGGQATDTQYF.

This sequence joins TRBV19 and TRBJ2-7; TRBD1 aligns across 7 bases. The CDR3 is made up of 13 amino acids. CDR1 is LNHDA and CDR2 is SQIVND in the germline V gene (reference sequence). The trim removed 7 bases at V and 1 base at J, leaving 4 bases unmatched. In DNA, the CDR3 is TGTGCCAGTAAGCCAGGGGGATCCTACGAGCAGTACTTC. Translating gives CASKPGGSYEQYF.

This chain uses TRBV2 with TRBJ2-1; 8 positions agree with TRBD2. The CDR3 loop spans 12 amino acids. The V gene end was trimmed by 6 bases and the J gene end by 7 bases; junction bases not matched to a gene: 2. Germline V gives CDR1 SNHLY, CDR2 FYNNEI. The CDR3 DNA is TGTGCCAGCAGACCGGGGGGGAATGAGCAGTTCTTC. The encoded protein is CASRPGGNEQFF.

This sequence joins TRBV20-1 and TRBJ2-2, with a weak D call TRBD2 (5 bases). The CDR3 loop spans 14 amino acids. Germline lookup yields CDR1 DFQATT and CDR2 SNEGSKA (reference sequence). Trimming shortened V by 3 bases and J by 6 bases, and 14 bases separated the two germline ends. The CDR3 DNA sequence: TGCAGTGCTAGTAGGCTAGCTGAGTCCGGGGAGCTGTTTTTT. Its protein product is CSASRLAESGELFF.

The chain joins TRBV6-6 to TRBJ2-1; 9 bases fit TRBD2. J lost 7 bases, V lost 7 bases, and 8 bases had no gene match. This CDR3 has 14 residues. Per germline, CDR1 MNHNY and CDR2 SVGAGI (reference sequence). The CDR3 sequence: CASTMREGLNEQFF. Here the CDR3 DNA reads TGTGCCAGCACCATGCGGGAGGGGCTAAATGAGCAGTTCTTC.

In this sample, this clone turned up once. The chain uses TRBV28 and TRBJ1-4, with D unclear. V was cut by 2 bases and J by 7 bases, with 11 bases left in between. Per the germline V gene, CDR1 is MDHEN and CDR2 is SYDVKM. The CDR3 is 14 amino acids. The CDR3: CASSLLGGSEKLFF. CDR3 in DNA: TGTGCCAGCAGTTTACTTGGAGGTAGTGAAAAACTGTTTTTT. The entire variable domain, with the rest obtained from reference TRBV28 and TRBJ1-4, is as follows: DVKVTQSSRYLVKRTGEKVFLECVQDMDHENMFWYRQDPGLGLRLIYFSYDVKMKEKGDIPEGYSVSREKKERFSLILESASTNQTSMYLCASSLLGGSEKLFFGSGTQLSVL.

The chain has TRBV11-2 and TRBJ2-7; 9 bases align to TRBD1. Per germline, CDR1 SGHAT and CDR2 FQNNGV. The CDR3 spans 18 residues. With V trimmed by 1 base and J by 3 bases, 13 bases remained unmatched. The CDR3 sequence is CASSLVLVGTGFHYEQYF. CDR3 DNA: TGTGCCAGCAGCTTAGTTTTAGTCGGGACAGGGTTTCACTACGAGCAGTACTTC.

The chain combines TRBV5-6 with TRBJ1-2, with TRBD1 identical over 8 bases. CDR1 and CDR2 from the germline V gene are SGHDT and YYEEEE. The V segment lost 6 bases and the J segment 8 bases; nucleotides outside the gene matches: 12. This CDR3 has 14 amino acids. The CDR3 DNA sequence: TGTGCCAGCACGCGGACAGGGTTGTTTGGGGGCTACACCTTC. Translation gives CASTRTGLFGGYTF.